Detailed here is one T cell receptor beta chain. Participants' reported clinical history set cohort assignment. Authors' methods: The assay estimated nucleated cells by amplifying reference gene primers. Produced via immunoSEQ multiplex PCR; TCRdb's table is partial and in-frame only. V and J calls and clone size are those listed in that table; D and trimming were worked out from the DNA. In the table there are 95,000 to 150,000 clones, 80% to 85% of which are singletons. The V and J ends lost 1 base and 9 bases, in that order; junction bases with no gene match: 15. The CDR3 runs 17 residues. Per the germline V gene, CDR1 is LGHNA and CDR2 is YSLEER. This sample was included in a study of blood T cell repertoires in COVID-19. About the study: Italy, Spain and the United States were the sources of the convalescent and acute COVID-19 samples. From T cells, B-cell-depleted T cells, or PBMCs came the material, which was cDNA or gDNA.

Specimen: PBMCs or T cells enriched from blood (not recorded which). The origin of this receptor is a woman aged 25 to 45 who had recovered from COVID-19. This chain connects TRBV4-3 to TRBJ1-2, with 9 positions matching TRBD1. Here the CDR3 DNA reads TGCGCCAGCAGCCAAGCCCGGGACAGGGTATTTTCGGGAAGCTACACCTTC. Translating gives CASSQARDRVFSGSYTF.